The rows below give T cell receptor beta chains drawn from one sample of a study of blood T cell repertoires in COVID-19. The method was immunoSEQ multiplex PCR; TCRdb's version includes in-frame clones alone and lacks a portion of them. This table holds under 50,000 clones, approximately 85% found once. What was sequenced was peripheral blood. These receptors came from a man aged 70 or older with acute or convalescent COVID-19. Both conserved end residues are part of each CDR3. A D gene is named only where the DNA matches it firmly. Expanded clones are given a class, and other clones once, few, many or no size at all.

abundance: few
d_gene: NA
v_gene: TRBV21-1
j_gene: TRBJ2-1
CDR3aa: CASSKGGDNEQFF
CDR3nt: TGTGCCAGCAGCAAAGGGGGCGACAATGAGCAGTTCTTC

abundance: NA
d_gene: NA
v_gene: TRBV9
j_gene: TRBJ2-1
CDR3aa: CASSGDGISYNEQFF
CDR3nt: TGTGCCAGCAGCGGAGACGGGATTTCCTACAATGAGCAGTTCTTC

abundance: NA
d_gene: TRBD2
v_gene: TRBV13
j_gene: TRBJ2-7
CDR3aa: CASSPRRTSLNEQYF
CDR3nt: TGTGCCAGCAGCCCCAGAAGGACTAGCCTTAACGAGCAGTACTTC

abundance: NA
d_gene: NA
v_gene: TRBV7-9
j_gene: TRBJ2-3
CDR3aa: CASSFSVESTDTQYF
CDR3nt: TGTGCCAGCAGCTTTAGCGTGGAGAGCACAGATACGCAGTATTTT

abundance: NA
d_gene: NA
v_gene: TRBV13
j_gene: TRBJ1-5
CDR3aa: CASSLGQGLVNQPQHF
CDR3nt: TGTGCCAGCAGCTTAGGCCAGGGATTAGTCAATCAGCCCCAGCATTTT

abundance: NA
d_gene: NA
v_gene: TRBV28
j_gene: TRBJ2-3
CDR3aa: CASSFPPGKSTDTQYF
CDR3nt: TGTGCCAGCAGTTTCCCCCCAGGCAAGAGCACAGATACGCAGTATTTT

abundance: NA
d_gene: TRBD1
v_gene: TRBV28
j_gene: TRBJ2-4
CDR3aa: CASSSTGTGSKNIQYF
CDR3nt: TGTGCCAGCAGCTCCACCGGGACAGGCTCCAAAAACATTCAGTACTTC

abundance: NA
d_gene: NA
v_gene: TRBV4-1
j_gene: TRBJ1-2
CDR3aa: CASSQNRADGYTF
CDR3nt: TGCGCCAGCAGCCAAAACAGGGCGGACGGCTACACCTTC

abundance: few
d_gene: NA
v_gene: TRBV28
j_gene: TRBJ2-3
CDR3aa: CASSLSSRPDTQYF
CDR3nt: TGTGCCAGCAGTTTAAGTAGCCGCCCAGATACGCAGTATTTT

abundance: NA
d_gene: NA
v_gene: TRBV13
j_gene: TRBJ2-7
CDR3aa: CASSFERTSYEQYF
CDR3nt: TGTGCCAGCAGCTTCGAGCGGACCTCCTACGAGCAGTACTTC

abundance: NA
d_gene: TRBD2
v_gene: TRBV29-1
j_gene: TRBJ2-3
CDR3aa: CSVEDRSGRGVDTQYF
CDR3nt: TGCAGCGTTGAAGATCGGAGCGGGAGGGGAGTAGATACGCAGTATTTT

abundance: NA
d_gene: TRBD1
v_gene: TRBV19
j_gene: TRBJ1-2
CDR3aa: CASSIGTDNYGYTF
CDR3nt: TGTGCCAGTAGTATCGGGACAGACAACTATGGCTACACCTTC

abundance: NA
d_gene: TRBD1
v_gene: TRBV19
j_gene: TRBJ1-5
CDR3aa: CASSTPPPGGDQPQHF
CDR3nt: TGTGCCAGTAGTACGCCCCCGCCAGGGGGCGATCAGCCCCAGCATTTT

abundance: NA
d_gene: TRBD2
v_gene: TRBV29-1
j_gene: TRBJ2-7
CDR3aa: CSVETSGRSGSYEQYF
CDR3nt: TGCAGCGTTGAGACTAGCGGGAGATCGGGCTCCTACGAGCAGTACTTC

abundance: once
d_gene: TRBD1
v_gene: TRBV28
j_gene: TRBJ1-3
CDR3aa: CASSSHGQGANTIYF
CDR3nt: TGTGCCAGCAGTTCGCATGGGCAGGGGGCCAACACCATATATTTT

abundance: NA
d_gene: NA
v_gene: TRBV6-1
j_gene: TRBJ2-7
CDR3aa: CASSEYYEQYF
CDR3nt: TGTGCCAGCAGTGAGTACTACGAGCAGTACTTC

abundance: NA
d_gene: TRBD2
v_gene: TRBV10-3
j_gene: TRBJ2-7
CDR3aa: CAISEPGTSGSYEQYF
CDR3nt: TGTGCCATCAGTGAACCCGGGACTAGCGGCTCCTACGAGCAGTACTTC

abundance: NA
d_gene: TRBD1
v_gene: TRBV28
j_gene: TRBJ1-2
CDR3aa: CASSGTGVGYTF
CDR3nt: TGTGCCAGCAGTGGGACAGGGGTCGGCTACACCTTC

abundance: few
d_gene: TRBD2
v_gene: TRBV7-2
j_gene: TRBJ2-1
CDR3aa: CASSLTSGIYNEQFF
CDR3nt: TGTGCCAGCAGCTTGACTAGCGGGATCTACAATGAGCAGTTCTTC

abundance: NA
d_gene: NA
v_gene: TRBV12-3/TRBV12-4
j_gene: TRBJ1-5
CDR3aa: CASSFRNQPQHF
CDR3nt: TGTGCCAGCAGTTTCAGAAATCAGCCCCAGCATTTT

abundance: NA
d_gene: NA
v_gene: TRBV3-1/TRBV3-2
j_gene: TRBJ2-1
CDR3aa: CASSQDSVEQFF
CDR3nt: TGTGCCAGCAGCCAAGATAGCGTGGAGCAGTTCTTC

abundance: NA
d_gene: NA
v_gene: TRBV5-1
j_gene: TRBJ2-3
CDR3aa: CASSHREGRTDTQYF
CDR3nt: TGCGCCAGCAGCCACCGGGAAGGACGCACAGATACGCAGTATTTT

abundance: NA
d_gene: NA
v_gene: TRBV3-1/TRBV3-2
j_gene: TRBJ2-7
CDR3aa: CASSQGALSSYEQYF
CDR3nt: TGTGCCAGCAGCCAAGGAGCACTAAGCTCCTACGAGCAGTACTTC

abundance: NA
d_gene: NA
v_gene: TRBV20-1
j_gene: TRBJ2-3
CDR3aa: CSASRPALGGTDTQYF
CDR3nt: TGCAGTGCTAGTAGGCCGGCGTTAGGGGGCACAGATACGCAGTATTTT

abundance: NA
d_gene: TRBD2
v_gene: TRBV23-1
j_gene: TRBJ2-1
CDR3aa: CASSQGGRACEQFF
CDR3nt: TGCGCCAGCAGTCAGGGCGGGAGGGCCTGTGAGCAGTTCTTC

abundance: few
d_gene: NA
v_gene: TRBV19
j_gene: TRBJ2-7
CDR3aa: CASATGSSYEQYF
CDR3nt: TGTGCCAGTGCCACAGGGAGTTCCTACGAGCAGTACTTC

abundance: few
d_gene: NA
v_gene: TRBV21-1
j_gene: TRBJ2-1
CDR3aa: CASSKVTGQVPLEYNEQFF
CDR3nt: TGTGCCAGCAGCAAAGTTACGGGACAGGTCCCTCTCGAATACAATGAGCAGTTCTTC

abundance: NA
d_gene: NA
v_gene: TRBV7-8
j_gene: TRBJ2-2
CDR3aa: CASSSGQYTGELFF
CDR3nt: TGTGCCAGCAGCTCCGGACAGTACACCGGGGAGCTGTTTTTT

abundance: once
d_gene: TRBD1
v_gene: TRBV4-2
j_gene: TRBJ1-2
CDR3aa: CASSQGQGGYGYTF
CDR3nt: TGTGCCAGCAGCCAGGGACAGGGAGGCTATGGCTACACCTTC

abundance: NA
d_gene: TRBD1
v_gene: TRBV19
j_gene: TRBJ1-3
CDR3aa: CASSVTGSGNTIYF
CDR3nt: TGTGCCAGTAGCGTGACAGGGTCCGGAAACACCATATATTTT

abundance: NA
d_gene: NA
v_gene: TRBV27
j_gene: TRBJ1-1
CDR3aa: CASSPETAPNTEAFF
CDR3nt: TGTGCCAGCAGTCCGGAGACAGCTCCGAACACTGAAGCTTTCTTT

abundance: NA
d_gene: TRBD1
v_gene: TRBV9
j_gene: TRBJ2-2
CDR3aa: CASSTTQGRFPTGELFF
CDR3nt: TGTGCCAGCAGCACAACACAGGGGCGCTTCCCTACCGGGGAGCTGTTTTTT

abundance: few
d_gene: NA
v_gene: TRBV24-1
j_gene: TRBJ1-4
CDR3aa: CATSDEGEEGEKLFF
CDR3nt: TGTGCCACCAGTGATGAGGGCGAGGAGGGTGAAAAACTGTTTTTT

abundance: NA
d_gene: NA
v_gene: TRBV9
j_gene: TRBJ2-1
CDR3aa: CASSAGPSSYNEQFF
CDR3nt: TGTGCCAGCAGCGCAGGGCCAAGCTCCTACAATGAGCAGTTCTTC

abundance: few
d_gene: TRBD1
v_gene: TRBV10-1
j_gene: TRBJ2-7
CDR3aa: CASSDDRGNDEQYF
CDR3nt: TGCGCCAGCAGTGATGACAGGGGTAACGACGAGCAGTACTTC

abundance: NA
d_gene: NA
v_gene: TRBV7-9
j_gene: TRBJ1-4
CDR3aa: CASSLAGEKKLFF
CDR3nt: TGTGCCAGCAGCTTAGCGGGCGAGAAAAAACTGTTTTTT

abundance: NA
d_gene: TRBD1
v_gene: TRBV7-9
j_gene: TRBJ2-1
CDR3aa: CASSPNTGVPYNEQFF
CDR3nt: TGTGCCAGCAGCCCCAATACAGGGGTCCCCTACAATGAGCAGTTCTTC

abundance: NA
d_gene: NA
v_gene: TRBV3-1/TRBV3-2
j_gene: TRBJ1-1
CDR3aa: CASSQDEGNTEAFF
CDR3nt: TGTGCCAGCAGCCAAGATGAGGGGAACACTGAAGCTTTCTTT

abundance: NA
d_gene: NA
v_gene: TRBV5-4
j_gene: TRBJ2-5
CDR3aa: CASSLGGSQETQYF
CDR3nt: TGTGCCAGCAGCTTGGGCGGGTCCCAAGAGACCCAGTACTTC

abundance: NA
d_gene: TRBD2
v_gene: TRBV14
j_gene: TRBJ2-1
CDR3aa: CASSQERLAAYNEQFF
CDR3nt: TGTGCCAGCAGCCAAGAACGACTAGCGGCTTACAATGAGCAGTTCTTC

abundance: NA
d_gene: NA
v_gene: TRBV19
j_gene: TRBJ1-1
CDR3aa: CASSILLGGGAEAFF
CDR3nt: TGTGCCAGTAGTATTCTTTTAGGGGGGGGCGCTGAAGCTTTCTTT

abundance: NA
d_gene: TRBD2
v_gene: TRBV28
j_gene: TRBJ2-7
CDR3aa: CASSFSGGSYEQYF
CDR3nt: TGTGCCAGCAGTTTCTCGGGAGGGTCCTACGAGCAGTACTTC

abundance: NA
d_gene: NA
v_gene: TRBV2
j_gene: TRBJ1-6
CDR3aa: CASRRWGQNSPLHF
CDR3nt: TGTGCCAGCCGGCGGTGGGGCCAAAATTCACCCCTCCACTTT

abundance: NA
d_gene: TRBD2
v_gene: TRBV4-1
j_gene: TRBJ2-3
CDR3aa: CASSQGTRGEPDTQYF
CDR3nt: TGCGCCAGCAGCCAAGGTACCCGGGGGGAGCCAGATACGCAGTATTTT

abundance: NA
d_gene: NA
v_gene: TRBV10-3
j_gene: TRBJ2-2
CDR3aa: CAISDTGPGDGELFF
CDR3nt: TGTGCCATCAGTGACACCGGGCCCGGGGACGGGGAGCTGTTTTTT